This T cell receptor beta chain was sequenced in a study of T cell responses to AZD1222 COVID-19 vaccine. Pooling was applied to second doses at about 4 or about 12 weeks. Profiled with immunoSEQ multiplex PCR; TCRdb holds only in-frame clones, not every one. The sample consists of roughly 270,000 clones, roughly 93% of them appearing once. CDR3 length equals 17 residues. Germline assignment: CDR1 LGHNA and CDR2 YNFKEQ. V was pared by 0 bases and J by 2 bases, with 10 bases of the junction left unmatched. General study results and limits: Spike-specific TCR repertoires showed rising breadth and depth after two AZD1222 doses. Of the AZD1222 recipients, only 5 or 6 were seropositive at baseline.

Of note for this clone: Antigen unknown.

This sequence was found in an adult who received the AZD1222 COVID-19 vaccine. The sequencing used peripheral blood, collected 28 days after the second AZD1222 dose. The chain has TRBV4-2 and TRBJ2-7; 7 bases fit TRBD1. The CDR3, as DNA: TGTGCCAGCAGCCAAGACGCTCCCGGGACAGACACCTACGAGCAGTACTTC. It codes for CASSQDAPGTDTYEQYF.